The present entry profiles one T cell receptor (beta chain) with its context. Its antigen is unknown. The data originate from a study of shared clonotypes between healthy human individuals. Deep-level assay runs were performed. Sequencing was performed with immunoSEQ multiplex PCR; in TCRdb, only in-frame clones are kept and a portion is missing. The sample holds 400,000 to 600,000 clones, roughly 95% seen once. Study-wide findings and caveats: Naive subsets generally had larger estimated richness than memory subsets.

The CDR3 runs 15 residues. From germline, CDR1 is SGHNT and CDR2 YYREEE (reference sequence). V lost 3 bases and J 1 base, leaving 13 bases between the germline ends. The source material was naive CD4+ T cells sorted from blood. Subset reported: CD45RA+ positively selected. V usage is TRBV5-4 and J usage is TRBJ2-5, with a weak D call TRBD2 (5 bases). This receptor was taken from a woman under 40 in good health. Written as DNA, the CDR3 is TGTGCCAGCAGCTCCGTCCCTGGGAGCCAAGAGACCCAGTACTTC. Protein: CASSSVPGSQETQYF. Drawing the rest from reference TRBV5-4 and TRBJ2-5, the complete variable domain is ETGVTQSPTHLIKTRGQQVTLRCSSQSGHNTVSWYQQALGQGPQFIFQYYREEENGRGNFPPRFSGLQFPNYSSELNVNALELDDSALYLCASSSVPGSQETQYFGPGTRLLVL.